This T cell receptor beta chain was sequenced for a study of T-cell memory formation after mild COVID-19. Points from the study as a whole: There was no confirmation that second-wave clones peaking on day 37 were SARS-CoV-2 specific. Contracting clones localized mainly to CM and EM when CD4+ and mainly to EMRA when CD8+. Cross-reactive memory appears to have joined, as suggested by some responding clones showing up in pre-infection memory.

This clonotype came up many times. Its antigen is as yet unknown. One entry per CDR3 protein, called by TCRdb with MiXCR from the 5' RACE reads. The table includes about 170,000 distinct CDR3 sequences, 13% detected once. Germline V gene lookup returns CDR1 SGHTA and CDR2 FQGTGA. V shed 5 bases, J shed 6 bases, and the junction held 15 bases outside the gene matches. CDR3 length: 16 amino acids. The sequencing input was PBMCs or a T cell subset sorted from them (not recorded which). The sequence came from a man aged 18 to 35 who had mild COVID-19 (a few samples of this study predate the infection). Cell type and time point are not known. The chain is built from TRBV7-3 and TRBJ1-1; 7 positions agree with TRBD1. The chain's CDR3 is CASSRNVIRGKSEAFF. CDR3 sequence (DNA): TGTGCCAGCAGCCGAAATGTCATCAGGGGGAAGTCTGAAGCTTTCTTT.